This is a list of T cell receptor beta chains from one sample in a study of molecular identifiers for immune sequencing clone quantification. Via MiXCR, TCRdb re-called the PCR reads, giving one row per CDR3 protein. The sample consists of about 630,000 distinct CDR3 sequences, roughly 27% of them appearing once. The specimen sequenced was naive CD8+ T cells from blood, with Jurkat cell RNA spiked in. All receptors derive from a human donor in good health. Some libraries in this study had Jurkat cell RNA spiked in. Both conserved end residues are trimmed from each CDR3. A D gene is named only where the DNA matches it firmly. Size values are once, few and many counts, or a class for expanded clones, and some rows have none.

j_call: TRBJ1-5
v_call: TRBV3-1
clone_size: few
d_call: -
cdr3_aa: ASSPSGRADQPQH

j_call: TRBJ1-6
v_call: TRBV7-2
clone_size: -
d_call: -
cdr3_aa: ASSPPLGSYNSPLH

j_call: TRBJ1-1
v_call: TRBV5-4
clone_size: many
d_call: -
cdr3_aa: ASSGGELVPVVTEAF

j_call: TRBJ2-3
v_call: TRBV7-9
clone_size: few
d_call: -
cdr3_aa: ASSHPVGGVDTQY

j_call: TRBJ2-7
v_call: TRBV6-6
clone_size: many
d_call: -
cdr3_aa: ASTPPNSYEQY

j_call: TRBJ2-1
v_call: TRBV2
clone_size: -
d_call: TRBD2
cdr3_aa: ASSEPRWTSGRDNEQF

j_call: TRBJ1-1
v_call: TRBV4-3
clone_size: few
d_call: -
cdr3_aa: ASSRPHGANTEAF

j_call: TRBJ1-1
v_call: TRBV30
clone_size: -
d_call: -
cdr3_aa: AWMTGPNTEAF

j_call: TRBJ2-7
v_call: TRBV28
clone_size: -
d_call: -
cdr3_aa: ASSLSTTYKQY

j_call: TRBJ1-5
v_call: TRBV6-2/TRBV6-3
clone_size: many
d_call: TRBD1
cdr3_aa: ASSTTGIGNQPQH

j_call: TRBJ2-7
v_call: TRBV16
clone_size: -
d_call: -
cdr3_aa: ASSQQGPHYGQY

j_call: TRBJ2-7
v_call: TRBV20-1
clone_size: many
d_call: TRBD2
cdr3_aa: SARDPSGGYEQY

j_call: TRBJ2-5
v_call: TRBV6-1
clone_size: many
d_call: -
cdr3_aa: ASRSIPHTPAQETQY

j_call: TRBJ2-7
v_call: TRBV14
clone_size: -
d_call: -
cdr3_aa: ASSHTGSDWYEQY

j_call: TRBJ1-4
v_call: TRBV6-2/TRBV6-3
clone_size: -
d_call: -
cdr3_aa: ASSFRPDSPTQNEELF

j_call: TRBJ1-2
v_call: TRBV11-2
clone_size: -
d_call: -
cdr3_aa: ASSFGAANYGYT

j_call: TRBJ2-6
v_call: TRBV7-9
clone_size: many
d_call: -
cdr3_aa: ASSHNSGANVLT

j_call: TRBJ2-5
v_call: TRBV13
clone_size: few
d_call: TRBD2
cdr3_aa: ASSLSPGGAETQY

j_call: TRBJ2-7
v_call: TRBV4-3
clone_size: many
d_call: -
cdr3_aa: ASSQDLGAASYEQY

j_call: TRBJ2-7
v_call: TRBV20-1
clone_size: many
d_call: -
cdr3_aa: SATGASSYEQY

j_call: TRBJ2-2
v_call: TRBV7-9
clone_size: many
d_call: TRBD1
cdr3_aa: ASSRPGTGFGSTGELF

j_call: TRBJ1-2
v_call: TRBV2
clone_size: many
d_call: -
cdr3_aa: ASSVGSYGYT

j_call: TRBJ2-7
v_call: TRBV11-2
clone_size: many
d_call: -
cdr3_aa: ASSLERPAEYEQY

j_call: TRBJ1-6
v_call: TRBV2
clone_size: -
d_call: -
cdr3_aa: ASIRPPGADNSPLH

j_call: TRBJ2-3
v_call: TRBV20-1
clone_size: many
d_call: -
cdr3_aa: SALAVPVSTDTQY

j_call: TRBJ2-2
v_call: TRBV7-9
clone_size: many
d_call: -
cdr3_aa: ASSLVLENTGELF

j_call: TRBJ2-1
v_call: TRBV29-1
clone_size: many
d_call: -
cdr3_aa: SAPGPGANEQF

j_call: TRBJ1-5
v_call: TRBV12-3/TRBV12-4
clone_size: few
d_call: -
cdr3_aa: ASSLGGMNQPQH

j_call: TRBJ2-3
v_call: TRBV20-1
clone_size: many
d_call: -
cdr3_aa: SARDMYSTDTQY

j_call: TRBJ2-3
v_call: TRBV2
clone_size: -
d_call: -
cdr3_aa: ASRGQSTDTQY

j_call: TRBJ2-5
v_call: TRBV6-2/TRBV6-3
clone_size: many
d_call: -
cdr3_aa: ASSSVDLAWEETQY

j_call: TRBJ2-5
v_call: TRBV20-1
clone_size: -
d_call: TRBD1
cdr3_aa: SAKDAGTVEEPPY

j_call: TRBJ1-1
v_call: TRBV20-1
clone_size: few
d_call: -
cdr3_aa: SARDGCRALEAF

j_call: TRBJ1-1
v_call: TRBV19
clone_size: -
d_call: -
cdr3_aa: ASSSRQERSNTEAF

j_call: TRBJ2-2
v_call: TRBV24-1
clone_size: -
d_call: TRBD1
cdr3_aa: AISEGQGSNTGELF

j_call: TRBJ1-5
v_call: TRBV4-3
clone_size: many
d_call: -
cdr3_aa: ASSQDKGEIQPQH

j_call: TRBJ2-7
v_call: TRBV19
clone_size: -
d_call: -
cdr3_aa: ASSIQAEGFPYVQY

j_call: TRBJ2-7
v_call: TRBV5-1
clone_size: many
d_call: -
cdr3_aa: ASSDELAYEQY

j_call: TRBJ1-1
v_call: TRBV29-1
clone_size: many
d_call: -
cdr3_aa: SVKTTGRPEAF

j_call: TRBJ2-1
v_call: TRBV5-1
clone_size: -
d_call: TRBD2
cdr3_aa: ASSWCLAGDYNEQF

j_call: TRBJ2-2
v_call: TRBV4-1
clone_size: -
d_call: -
cdr3_aa: ASSQSVGTSTGELF

j_call: TRBJ2-3
v_call: TRBV6-6
clone_size: many
d_call: -
cdr3_aa: ASYFYGGFGGPDTQY

j_call: TRBJ2-2
v_call: TRBV7-9
clone_size: many
d_call: -
cdr3_aa: ASSFGGVATGELF

j_call: TRBJ1-2
v_call: TRBV28
clone_size: -
d_call: -
cdr3_aa: ASSLRGDAYGYT

j_call: TRBJ2-2
v_call: TRBV7-9
clone_size: -
d_call: -
cdr3_aa: ASTSRLGGGELF

j_call: TRBJ2-7
v_call: TRBV11-2
clone_size: -
d_call: TRBD1
cdr3_aa: ASSPPDRGMGEQY

j_call: TRBJ2-7
v_call: TRBV2
clone_size: -
d_call: -
cdr3_aa: ASSEGWSSYEQY

j_call: TRBJ2-5
v_call: TRBV27
clone_size: few
d_call: -
cdr3_aa: ASSLVGRGAQY

j_call: TRBJ2-3
v_call: TRBV7-2
clone_size: -
d_call: -
cdr3_aa: ASSLSPLGAYYPTDTQY

j_call: TRBJ2-3
v_call: TRBV10-3
clone_size: -
d_call: -
cdr3_aa: AISDAGSTDTQY

j_call: TRBJ1-2
v_call: TRBV14
clone_size: many
d_call: TRBD1
cdr3_aa: ASSYGTGNYGYT

j_call: TRBJ2-6
v_call: TRBV19
clone_size: many
d_call: -
cdr3_aa: ASSVLSGANVLT